This TCR beta chain was captured in a study of blood T cell repertoires in COVID-19. Study-level background: Acute and convalescent COVID-19 samples came from the United States, Italy and Spain.

Germline assignment: CDR1 SGHVS and CDR2 FQNEAQ. V lost 5 bases to trimming and J lost 5 bases; unmatched junction nucleotides: 13. This CDR3 is 16 amino acids long. Repertoires were generated with immunoSEQ multiplex PCR, while TCRdb's copy carries only in-frame clones and drops some. The sample records approximately 140,000 clones, around 83% being singletons. During active infection, Seattle patients enrolled and were then monitored through disease. This clonotype was obtained from a man between 25 and 39 years old with COVID-19, enrolled during active disease. Sequencing was carried out using peripheral blood. The J gene is TRBJ2-3, the V gene TRBV7-8; the match to TRBD2 covers 7 bases. The CDR3 DNA is TGTGCCAGCAGCCCGACCGGGGCGGGAGCGGGAGATACGCAGTATTTT. Translated, it gives CASSPTGAGAGDTQYF. Based on the CDR3 plus reference TRBV7-8 and TRBJ2-3, the full variable domain is GAGVSQSPRYKVAKRGQDVALRCDPISGHVSLFWYQQALGQGPEFLTYFQNEAQLDKSGLPSDRFFAERPEGSVSTLKIQRTQQEDSAVYLCASSPTGAGAGDTQYFGPGTRLTVL.